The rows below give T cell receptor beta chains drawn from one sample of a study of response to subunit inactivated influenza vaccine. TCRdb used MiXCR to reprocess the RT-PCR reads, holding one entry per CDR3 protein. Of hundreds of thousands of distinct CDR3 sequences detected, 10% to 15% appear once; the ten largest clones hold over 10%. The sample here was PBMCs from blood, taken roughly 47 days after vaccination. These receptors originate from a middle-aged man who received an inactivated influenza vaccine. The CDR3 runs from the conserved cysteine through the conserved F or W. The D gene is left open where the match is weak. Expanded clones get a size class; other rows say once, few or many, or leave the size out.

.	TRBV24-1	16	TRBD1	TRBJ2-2	CATSTRDSKNTGELSF	TGTGCCACCAGCACACGGGACAGCAAGAACACCGGGGAGCTGTCTTTT
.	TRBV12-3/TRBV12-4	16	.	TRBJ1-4	CASSLGRLEAREKLFF	TGTGCCAGCAGCTTGGGACGGCTTGAGGCCCGTGAAAAACTGTTTTTT
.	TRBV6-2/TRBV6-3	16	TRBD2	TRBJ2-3	CASSKIIAGGGDTQYF	TGTGCCAGCAGCAAAATAATAGCGGGAGGTGGAGATACGCAGTATTTT
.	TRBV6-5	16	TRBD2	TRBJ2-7	CASSYLATSGIVAQYF	TGTGCCAGCAGTTACTTGGCGACTAGCGGGATTGTCGCGCAGTACTTC
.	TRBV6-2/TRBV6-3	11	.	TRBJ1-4	CASSRKTEVFF	TGTGCCAGCAGCCGAAAGACGGAGGTGTTTTTT
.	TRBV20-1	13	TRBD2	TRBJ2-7	CSAPGLAGGGQYF	TGCAGTGCACCCGGACTAGCGGGAGGCGGGCAGTACTTC
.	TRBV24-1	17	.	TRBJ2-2	CATSDLSALDSAGELFF	TGTGCCACCAGTGATTTGTCGGCACTGGACAGCGCCGGGGAGCTGTTTTTT
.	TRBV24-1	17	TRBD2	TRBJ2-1	CATSDPSGSQSYNEQFF	TGTGCCACCAGTGACCCTAGCGGGAGTCAGTCCTACAATGAGCAGTTCTTC
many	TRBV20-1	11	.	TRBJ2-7	CSAVTRLEQYF	TGCAGTGCTGTGACTAGGCTCGAGCAGTACTTC
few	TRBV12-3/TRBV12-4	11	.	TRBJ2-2	CASRLARELFF	TGTGCCAGCAGACTCGCCAGGGAGCTGTTTTTT
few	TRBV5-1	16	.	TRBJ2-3	CASSPDPGKGTDTQYF	TGCGCCAGCAGCCCGGACCCCGGGAAGGGGACAGATACGCAGTATTTT
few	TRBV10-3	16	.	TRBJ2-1	CAISERVVVGDNEQFF	TGTGCCATCAGTGAGAGGGTAGTCGTGGGAGACAATGAGCAGTTCTTC
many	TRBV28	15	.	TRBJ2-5	CASSFKGGWQETQYF	TGTGCCAGCAGTTTTAAGGGAGGTTGGCAAGAGACCCAGTACTTC
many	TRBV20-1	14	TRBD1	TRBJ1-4	CSATDRTGAEKLFF	TGCAGTGCTACCGATAGGACAGGGGCTGAAAAACTGTTTTTT
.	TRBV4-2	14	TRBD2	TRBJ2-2	CASSLGLAGGELFF	TGTGCCAGCAGCCTAGGACTAGCGGGCGGGGAGCTGTTTTTT
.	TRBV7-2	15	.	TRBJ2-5	CASSLEVQGGQTQYF	TGTGCCAGCAGCTTAGAGGTCCAGGGAGGACAGACCCAGTACTTC
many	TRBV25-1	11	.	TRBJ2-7	CASTGGYEQYF	TGTGCCTCTACCGGAGGTTACGAGCAGTACTTC
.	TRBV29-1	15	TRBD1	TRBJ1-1	CSGGQGGFMNTEAFF	TGCAGCGGTGGACAGGGGGGGTTCATGAACACTGAAGCTTTCTTT
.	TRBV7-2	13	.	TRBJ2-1	CASSQGSSPEQFF	TGTGCCAGCAGCCAGGGCAGTTCCCCCGAGCAGTTCTTC
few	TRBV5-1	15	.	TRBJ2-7	CASSSSSGVQSWRYF	TGCGCCAGCAGCTCGAGCTCAGGGGTTCAAAGTTGGCGGTACTTC
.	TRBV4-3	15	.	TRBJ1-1	CASSQGVTGTTEAFF	TGCGCCAGCAGCCAAGGAGTTACAGGCACCACTGAAGCTTTCTTT
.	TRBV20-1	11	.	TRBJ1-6	CSALKHSPLHF	TGCAGTGCCCTAAAACATTCACCCCTCCACTTT
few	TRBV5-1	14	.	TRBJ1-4	CASSRDEGREKLFF	TGCGCCAGCAGCCGGGACGAGGGGAGGGAAAAACTGTTTTTT
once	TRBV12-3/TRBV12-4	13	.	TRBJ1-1	CARSLFENTEAFF	TGTGCCCGCAGTTTATTCGAAAACACTGAAGCTTTCTTT
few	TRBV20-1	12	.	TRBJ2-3	CSARSPTDTQYF	TGCAGTGCTAGGTCCCCCACAGATACGCAGTATTTT
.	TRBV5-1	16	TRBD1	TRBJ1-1	CASTEGGTGRNTEAFF	TGCGCCAGCACGGAGGGTGGGACAGGGAGGAACACTGAAGCTTTCTTT
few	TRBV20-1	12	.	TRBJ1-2	CSDLRNSYGYTF	TGCAGTGACCTCAGGAACAGCTATGGCTACACCTTC
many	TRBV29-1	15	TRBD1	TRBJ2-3	CSHPSGQGSPDTQYF	TGCAGCCATCCTTCTGGACAGGGTAGCCCAGATACGCAGTATTTT
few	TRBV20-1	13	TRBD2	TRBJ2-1	CSAMGLVDNEQFF	TGCAGTGCTATGGGACTAGTCGACAATGAGCAGTTCTTC
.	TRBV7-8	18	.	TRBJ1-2	CASSLARIWVVLNYGYTF	TGTGCCAGCAGCTTAGCGCGGATCTGGGTAGTGCTGAACTATGGCTACACCTTC
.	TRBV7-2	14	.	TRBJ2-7	CASAEGPQSYEQYF	TGTGCCAGCGCCGAGGGTCCTCAATCCTACGAGCAGTACTTC
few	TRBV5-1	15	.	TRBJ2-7	CASSLNPDGSYEQYF	TGCGCCAGCAGCTTAAACCCCGACGGGTCCTACGAGCAGTACTTC
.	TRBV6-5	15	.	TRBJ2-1	CASSYDASGYNEQFF	TGTGCCAGCAGCTACGACGCCAGCGGATACAATGAGCAGTTCTTC
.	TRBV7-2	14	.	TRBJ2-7	CASSPAGQSYEQYF	TGTGCCAGCAGCCCCGCGGGACAGTCCTACGAGCAGTACTTC
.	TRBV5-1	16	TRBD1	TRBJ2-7	CASSSPTGTNSYEQYF	TGCGCCAGCAGCTCACCGACAGGGACGAATTCCTACGAGCAGTACTTC
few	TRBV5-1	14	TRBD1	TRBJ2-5	CASSRQGAGKTQYF	TGCGCCAGCAGCCGACAGGGGGCGGGGAAGACCCAGTACTTC
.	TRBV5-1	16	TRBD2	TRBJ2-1	CASSRTSVSSYNEQFF	TGCGCCAGCAGCAGAACTAGCGTGAGCTCCTACAATGAGCAGTTCTTC
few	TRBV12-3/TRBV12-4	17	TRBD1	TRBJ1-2	CASSSFGSLGQGYGYTF	TGTGCCAGCAGTTCCTTTGGGAGCCTTGGACAGGGCTATGGCTACACCTTC
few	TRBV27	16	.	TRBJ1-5	CASSLEGDGKGQPQHF	TGTGCCAGCAGTTTAGAGGGGGACGGCAAAGGTCAGCCCCAGCATTTT
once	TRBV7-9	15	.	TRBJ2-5	CASSLGATVTETQYF	TGTGCCAGCAGCTTAGGGGCCACCGTAACGGAGACCCAGTACTTC
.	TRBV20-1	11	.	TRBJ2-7	CSAIMGSEQYF	TGCAGTGCTATCATGGGGTCCGAGCAGTACTTC
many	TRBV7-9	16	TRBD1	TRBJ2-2	CASTLSTGANTGELFF	TGTGCCAGCACCTTATCGACAGGGGCGAACACCGGGGAGCTGTTTTTT
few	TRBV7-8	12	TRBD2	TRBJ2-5	CASSTGGTAQYF	TGTGCCAGCAGTACGGGGGGGACGGCCCAGTACTTC
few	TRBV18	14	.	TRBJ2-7	CASSPQGFVYEQYF	TGTGCCAGCTCACCACAGGGGTTTGTGTACGAGCAGTACTTC
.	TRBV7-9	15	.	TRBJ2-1	CASSLLAGVMSEQFF	TGTGCCAGCAGCTTATTGGCAGGGGTTATGAGTGAGCAGTTCTTC
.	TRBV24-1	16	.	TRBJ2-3	CATSRQNRVGTDTQYF	TGTGCCACCAGTAGGCAAAACAGGGTAGGCACAGATACGCAGTATTTT
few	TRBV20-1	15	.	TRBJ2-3	CSAHASGTNTDTQYF	TGCAGTGCTCATGCCTCCGGTACAAACACAGATACGCAGTATTTT
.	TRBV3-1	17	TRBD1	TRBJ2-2	CASCQDHGTGNTGELFF	TGTGCCAGCTGCCAAGATCACGGGACAGGGAACACCGGGGAGCTGTTTTTT
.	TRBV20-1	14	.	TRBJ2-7	CSAQPGRGTGEQYF	TGCAGTGCTCAACCGGGACGTGGGACGGGGGAGCAGTACTTC
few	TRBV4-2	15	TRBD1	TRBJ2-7	CASSQAGTGQYEQYF	TGTGCCAGCAGCCAAGCCGGGACAGGGCAATACGAGCAGTACTTC
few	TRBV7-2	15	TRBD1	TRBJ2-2	CASSLGQGMAGELFF	TGTGCCAGCAGCTTAGGACAGGGAATGGCCGGGGAGCTGTTTTTT
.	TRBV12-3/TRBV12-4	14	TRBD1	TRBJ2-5	CASSLTPGQETQYF	TGTGCCAGCAGCCTCACCCCGGGACAGGAGACCCAGTACTTC
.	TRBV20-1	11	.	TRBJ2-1	CSARTDNEQFF	TGCAGTGCCAGGACAGACAATGAGCAGTTCTTC
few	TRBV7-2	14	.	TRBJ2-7	CASSQTTVASEQYF	TGTGCCAGCAGCCAAACCACAGTCGCCTCCGAGCAGTACTTC